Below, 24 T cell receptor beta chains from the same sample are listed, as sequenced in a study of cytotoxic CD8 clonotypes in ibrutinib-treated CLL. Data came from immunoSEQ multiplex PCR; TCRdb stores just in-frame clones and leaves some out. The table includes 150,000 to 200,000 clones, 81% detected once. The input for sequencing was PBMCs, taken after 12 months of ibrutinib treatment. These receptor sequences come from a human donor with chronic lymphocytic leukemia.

CDR3 bases: TGTGCCAGCAGCTGGGAAGCCGGTCAGCCCCAGCATTTT. Translation: CASSWEAGQPQHF. The rearrangement uses TRBV7-2 and TRBJ1-5; unclear D gene. The CDR3 length is 13 residues. V lost 4 bases and J lost 6, with 10 bases in between. Per the germline V gene, CDR1 is SGHTA and CDR2 is FQGNSA.

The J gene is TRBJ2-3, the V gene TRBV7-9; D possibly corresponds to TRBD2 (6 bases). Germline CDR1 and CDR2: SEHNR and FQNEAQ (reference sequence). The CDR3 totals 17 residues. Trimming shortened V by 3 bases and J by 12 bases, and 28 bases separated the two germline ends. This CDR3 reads CASSLRPPGLPPPVQYF. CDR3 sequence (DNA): TGTGCCAGCAGCTTGAGGCCCCCGGGACTCCCGCCTCCGGTTCAGTATTTT.

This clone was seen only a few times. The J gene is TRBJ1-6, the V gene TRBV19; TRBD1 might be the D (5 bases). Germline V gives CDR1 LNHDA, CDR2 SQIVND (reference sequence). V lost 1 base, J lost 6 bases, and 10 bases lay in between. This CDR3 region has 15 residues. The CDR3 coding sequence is TGTGCCAGTAGTATAGCCGGGACCCTTAATTCACCCCTCCACTTT. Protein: CASSIAGTLNSPLHF. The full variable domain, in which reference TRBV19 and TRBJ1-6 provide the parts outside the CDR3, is DGGITQSPKYLFRKEGQNVTLSCEQNLNHDAMYWYRQDPGQGLRLIYYSQIVNDFQKGDIAEGYSVSREKKESFPLTVTSAQKNPTAFYLCASSIAGTLNSPLHFGNGTRLTVT.

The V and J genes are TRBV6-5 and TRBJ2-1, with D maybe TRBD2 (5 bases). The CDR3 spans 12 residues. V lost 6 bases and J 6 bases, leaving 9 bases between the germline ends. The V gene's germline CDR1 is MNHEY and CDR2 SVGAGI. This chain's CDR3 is CASSLGVNEQFF. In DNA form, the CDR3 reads TGTGCCAGCAGCCTCGGGGTCAATGAGCAGTTCTTC.

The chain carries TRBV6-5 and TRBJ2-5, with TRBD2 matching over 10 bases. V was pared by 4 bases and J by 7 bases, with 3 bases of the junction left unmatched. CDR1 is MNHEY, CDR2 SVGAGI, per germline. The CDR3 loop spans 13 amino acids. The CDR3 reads CASSSRTSGTQYF. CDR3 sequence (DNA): TGTGCCAGCAGTTCAAGGACTAGCGGGACCCAGTACTTC.

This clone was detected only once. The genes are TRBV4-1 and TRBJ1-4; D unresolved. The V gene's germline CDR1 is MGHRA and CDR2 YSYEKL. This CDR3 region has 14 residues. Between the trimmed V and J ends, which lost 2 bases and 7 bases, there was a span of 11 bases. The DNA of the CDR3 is TGCGCCAGCAGCCAACAAAGGACTCGTGAAAAACTGTTTTTT. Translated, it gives CASSQQRTREKLFF.

The CDR3 protein is CASSLLRDVNTEAFF. CDR3 DNA sequence: TGTGCCAGCAGTTTACTCAGGGATGTGAACACTGAAGCTTTCTTT. The chain links TRBV28 to TRBJ1-1; tentatively, D is TRBD1 (5 bases). V shed 2 bases and J shed 0 bases, with 10 bases lying between them. This CDR3 spans 15 amino acids. Germline CDR1 and CDR2: MDHEN and SYDVKM.

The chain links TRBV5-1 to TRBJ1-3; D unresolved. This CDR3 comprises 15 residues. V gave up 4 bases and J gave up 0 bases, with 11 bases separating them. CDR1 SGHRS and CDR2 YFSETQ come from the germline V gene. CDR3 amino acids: CASSPGLYSGNTIYF. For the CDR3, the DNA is TGCGCCAGCAGCCCCGGGCTATACTCTGGAAACACCATATATTTT. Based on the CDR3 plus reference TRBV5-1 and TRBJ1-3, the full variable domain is KAGVTQTPRYLIKTRGQQVTLSCSPISGHRSVSWYQQTPGQGLQFLFEYFSETQRNKGNFPGRFSGRQFSNSRSEMNVSTLELGDSALYLCASSPGLYSGNTIYFGEGSWLTVV.

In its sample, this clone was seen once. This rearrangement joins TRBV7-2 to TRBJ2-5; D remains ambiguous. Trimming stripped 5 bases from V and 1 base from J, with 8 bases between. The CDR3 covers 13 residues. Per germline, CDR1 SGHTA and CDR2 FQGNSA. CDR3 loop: CASSRYLQETQYF. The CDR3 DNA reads TGTGCCAGCAGCCGTTACCTCCAAGAGACCCAGTACTTC.

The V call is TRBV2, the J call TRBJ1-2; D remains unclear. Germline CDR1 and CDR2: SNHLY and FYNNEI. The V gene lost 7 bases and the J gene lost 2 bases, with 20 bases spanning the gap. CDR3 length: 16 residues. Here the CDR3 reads CASMDRPVGGNYGYTF. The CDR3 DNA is TGTGCCAGCATGGATAGACCCGTTGGCGGCAACTATGGCTACACCTTC.

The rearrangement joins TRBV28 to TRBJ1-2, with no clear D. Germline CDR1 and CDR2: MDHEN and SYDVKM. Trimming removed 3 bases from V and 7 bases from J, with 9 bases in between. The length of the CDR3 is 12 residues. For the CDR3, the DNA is TGTGCCAGCAGTTTGATGACTAGTGGCTACACCTTC. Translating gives CASSLMTSGYTF.

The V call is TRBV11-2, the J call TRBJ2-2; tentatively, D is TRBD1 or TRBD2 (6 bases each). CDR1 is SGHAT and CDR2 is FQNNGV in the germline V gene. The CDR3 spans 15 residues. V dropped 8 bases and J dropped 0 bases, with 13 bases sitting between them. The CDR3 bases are TGTGCCAGCGTCAAGGGGGGCACGAACACCGGGGAGCTGTTTTTT. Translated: CASVKGGTNTGELFF.

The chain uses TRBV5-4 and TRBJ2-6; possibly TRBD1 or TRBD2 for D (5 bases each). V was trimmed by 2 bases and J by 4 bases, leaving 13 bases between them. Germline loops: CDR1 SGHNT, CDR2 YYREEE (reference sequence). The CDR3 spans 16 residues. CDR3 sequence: CASSLLGESGANVLTF. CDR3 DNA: TGTGCCAGCAGCTTACTGGGGGAATCCGGGGCCAACGTCCTGACTTTC.

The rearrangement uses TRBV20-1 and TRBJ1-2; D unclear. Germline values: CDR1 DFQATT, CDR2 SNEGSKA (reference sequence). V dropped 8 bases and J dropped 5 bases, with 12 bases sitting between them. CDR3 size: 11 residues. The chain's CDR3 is CSPGGSYGYTF. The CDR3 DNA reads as TGCAGTCCAGGCGGTTCGTATGGCTACACCTTC.

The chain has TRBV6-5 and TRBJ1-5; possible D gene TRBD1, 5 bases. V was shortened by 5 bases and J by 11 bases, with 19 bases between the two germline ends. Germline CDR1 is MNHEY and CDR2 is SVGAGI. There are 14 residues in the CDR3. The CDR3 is CASSQGWVLGAQHF. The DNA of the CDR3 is TGTGCCAGCAGTCAGGGATGGGTCCTCGGGGCCCAGCATTTT.

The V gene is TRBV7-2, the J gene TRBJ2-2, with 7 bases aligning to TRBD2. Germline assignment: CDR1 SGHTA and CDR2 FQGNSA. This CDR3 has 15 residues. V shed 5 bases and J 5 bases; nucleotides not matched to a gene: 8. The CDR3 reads CASSIIVGGTGELFF. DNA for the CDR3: TGTGCCAGCAGCATCATAGTGGGGGGGACCGGGGAGCTGTTTTTT.

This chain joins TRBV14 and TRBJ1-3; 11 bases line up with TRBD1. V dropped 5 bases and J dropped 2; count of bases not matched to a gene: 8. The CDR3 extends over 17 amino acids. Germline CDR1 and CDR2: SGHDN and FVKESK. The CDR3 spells CASSNPGTGGTGNTIYF. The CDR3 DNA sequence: TGTGCCAGCAGCAACCCCGGGACAGGGGGGACTGGAAACACCATATATTTT.

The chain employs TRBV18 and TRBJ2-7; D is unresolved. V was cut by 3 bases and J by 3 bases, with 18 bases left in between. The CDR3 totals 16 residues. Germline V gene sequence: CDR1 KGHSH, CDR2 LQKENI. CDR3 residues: CASSPELRVSGYEQYF. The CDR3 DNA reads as TGTGCCAGCTCACCCGAATTACGTGTCTCAGGCTACGAGCAGTACTTC. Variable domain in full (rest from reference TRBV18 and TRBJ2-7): NAGVMQNPRHLVRRRGQEARLRCSPMKGHSHVYWYRQLPEEGLKFMVYLQKENIIDESGMPKERFSAEFPKEGPSILRIQQVVRGDSAAYFCASSPELRVSGYEQYFGPGTRLTVT.

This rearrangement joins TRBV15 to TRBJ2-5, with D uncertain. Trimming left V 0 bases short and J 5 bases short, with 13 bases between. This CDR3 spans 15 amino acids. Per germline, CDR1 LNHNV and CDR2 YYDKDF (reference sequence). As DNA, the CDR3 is TGTGCCACCAGCAGAGATCGGTCGGTGGGGGAGACCCAGTACTTC. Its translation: CATSRDRSVGETQYF.

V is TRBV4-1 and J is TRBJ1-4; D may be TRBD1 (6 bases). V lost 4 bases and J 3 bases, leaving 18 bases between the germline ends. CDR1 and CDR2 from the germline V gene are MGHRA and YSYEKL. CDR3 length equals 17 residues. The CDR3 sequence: CASSPRTLGTSNEKLFF. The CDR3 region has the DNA TGCGCCAGCAGCCCCCGAACCCTCGGGACATCTAATGAAAAACTGTTTTTT.

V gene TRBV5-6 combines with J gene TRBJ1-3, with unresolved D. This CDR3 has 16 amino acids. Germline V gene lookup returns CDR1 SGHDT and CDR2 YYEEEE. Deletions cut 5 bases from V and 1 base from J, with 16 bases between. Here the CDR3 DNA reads TGTGCCAGCAGTTACAGAGTCTCTCCTTCTGGAAACACCATATATTTT. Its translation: CASSYRVSPSGNTIYF.

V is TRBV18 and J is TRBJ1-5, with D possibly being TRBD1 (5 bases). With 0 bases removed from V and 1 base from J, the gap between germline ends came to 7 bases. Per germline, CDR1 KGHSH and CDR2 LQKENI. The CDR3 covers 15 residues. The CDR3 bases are TGTGCCAGCTCACCACCGAACAGGAGCAATCAGCCCCAGCATTTT. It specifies CASSPPNRSNQPQHF.

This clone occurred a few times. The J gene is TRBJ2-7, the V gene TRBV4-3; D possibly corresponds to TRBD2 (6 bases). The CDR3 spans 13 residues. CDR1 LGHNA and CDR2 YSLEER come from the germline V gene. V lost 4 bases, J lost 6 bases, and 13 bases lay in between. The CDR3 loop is CASSPSGRSEQYF. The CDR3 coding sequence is TGCGCCAGCAGCCCTTCAGGGAGGAGCGAGCAGTACTTC.

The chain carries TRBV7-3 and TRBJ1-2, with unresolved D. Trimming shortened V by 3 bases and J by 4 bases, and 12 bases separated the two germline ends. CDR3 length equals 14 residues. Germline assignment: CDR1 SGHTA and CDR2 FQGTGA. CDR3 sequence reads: CASSLGRQTYGYTF. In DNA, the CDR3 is TGTGCCAGCAGCTTGGGGAGGCAAACCTATGGCTACACCTTC.